This passage covers 23 T cell receptor beta chains from one sample sequenced in a study of blood T cells in healthy people across ages. Next came a second PCR, run for about 7 to 12 cycles, which used a sample-barcoded 5' primer along with a J-beta primer mix. TCRdb independently ran MiXCR on the 5' RACE reads; one entry per CDR3 protein. The sample shows about 400,000 distinct CDR3 sequences, about half of them seen only once. The sequenced sample was blood. The receptors originated from a man aged 55 to 70 in good health.

The V gene is TRBV4-3, the J gene TRBJ2-1; TRBD1 matches 8 bases. Looked up from germline, CDR1 is LGHNA and CDR2 is YSLEER. This CDR3 is built from 16 residues. With V trimmed by 0 bases and J by 9 bases, 10 bases remained unmatched. CDR3 bases: TGCGCCAGCAGCCAAGAAGCGGCAGGGGGCTTTGGTGAGCAGTTCTTC. The encoded protein is CASSQEAAGGFGEQFF.

V and J are TRBV15 and TRBJ2-5; 9 positions match TRBD2. Germline CDR1 is LNHNV and CDR2 is YYDKDF (reference sequence). After removal of 3 bases from V and 11 bases from J, the junction contained 4 bases not matched to a gene. The CDR3 has 12 residues. The CDR3 loop reads CATSSERGVQYF. CDR3 DNA: TGTGCCACCAGCAGCGAGCGGGGGGTTCAGTACTTC.

The chain combines TRBV20-1 with TRBJ2-7; D call uncertain. Trimming left V 0 bases short and J 0 bases short, with 15 bases between. Germline V lookup: CDR1 DFQATT, CDR2 SNEGSKA (reference sequence). The CDR3 sequence is 16 residues long. The CDR3 region is CSARDHVGMNSYEQYF. The CDR3 coding sequence is TGCAGTGCTAGAGACCACGTTGGGATGAACTCCTACGAGCAGTACTTC.

The chain employs TRBV6-5 and TRBJ2-1, with 9 bases that match TRBD1. The junction had 11 bases not matched to a gene; V was cut back by 10 bases and J by 7 bases. The CDR3 length is 14 residues. CDR1 is MNHEY, CDR2 SVGAGI, per germline. The CDR3 loop reads CATHSGQGINEQFF. Here the CDR3 DNA reads TGTGCCACCCACTCGGGACAGGGTATTAATGAGCAGTTCTTC.

The rearrangement joins TRBV3-1 to TRBJ1-4, with D uncertain. The V end lost 1 base, the J end lost 9 bases, and 9 bases lay between the germline ends. Germline V gene data show CDR1 as LGHDT and CDR2 as YNNKEL (reference sequence). The CDR3 spans 13 residues. CDR3 nucleotides: TGTGCCAGCAGCCAAGGATTCGGGAAAAAACTGTTTTTT. Encoded protein: CASSQGFGKKLFF.

Regarding this clonotype: This may stem from a read error, because a much larger clone lies one nucleotide away. J is TRBJ2-1 and V is TRBV28; 8 nucleotides line up with TRBD1. CDR1 is MDHEN and CDR2 is SYDVKM in the germline V gene. The CDR3 covers 14 residues. Trimming removed 3 bases from V and 2 bases from J; junction bases left unmatched: 0. In DNA, the CDR3 is TGTGCCAGCAGTTTGGACAGGGCCTACAATGAGCAGTTCTTC. Translating gives CASSLDRAYNEQFF.

Of note for this clonotype: Mismatch with germline at one junction end may stem from a read error. This chain joins TRBV28 and TRBJ1-5, with D maybe TRBD1 (6 bases). Germline CDR1 and CDR2: MDHEN and SYDVKM. The CDR3 covers 15 residues. The DNA for the CDR3 is TGTGCCAGCAGTAGTCACACGGGGGGCAACCAGCCCCAGCATTTT. This encodes CASSSHTGGNQPQHF.

This chain joins TRBV27 and TRBJ1-2; D is unclear. This CDR3 region has 15 residues. Trimming shortened V by 1 base and J by 0 bases, and 9 bases separated the two germline ends. Germline CDR1 is MNHEY and CDR2 is SMNVEV (reference sequence). In DNA form, the CDR3 reads TGTGCCAGCAGTTTATTCGCGGGAGCTAACTATGGCTACACCTTC. Translated: CASSLFAGANYGYTF.

CDR3 DNA sequence: TGTGCCAGCAGCTCGAGACCCGGGACTAGCGGGAATGAGCAGTTCTTC. Amino acids: CASSSRPGTSGNEQFF. The chain employs TRBV7-8 and TRBJ2-1; 12 positions match TRBD2. Germline-derived CDR1 and CDR2 are SGHVS and FQNEAQ. The CDR3 covers 16 residues. V lost 4 bases and J lost 7; bases outside the gene matches: 8.

This clonotype was seen at least ten times. V gene TRBV12-3 or TRBV12-4 combines with J gene TRBJ2-3, with 9 bases fitting TRBD1. With 3 bases clipped from V and 6 bases from J, the junction kept 7 bases outside the gene matches. This CDR3 has 15 residues. The CDR3 here is CASSFTGGTRDTQYF. The DNA of the CDR3 is TGTGCCAGCAGTTTCACAGGGGGCACTCGGGATACGCAGTATTTT.

The chain links TRBV6-4 to TRBJ2-1; TRBD2 matches 10 bases. Germline trimming cut 6 bases from V and 8 bases from J; bases unmatched to any gene: 7. The CDR3 is made up of 14 amino acids. Germline V lookup: CDR1 MRHNA, CDR2 SNTAGT. For the CDR3, the DNA is TGTGCCAGCAGCCCTAGCGGGGGAGGGGATGAGCAGTTCTTC. It translates to CASSPSGGGDEQFF.

V is TRBV5-1 and J is TRBJ2-4; D assignment may be TRBD1 or TRBD2 (5 bases each). The J call is in doubt because the DNA end fits TRBJ2-7 better. The CDR3 loop spans 15 amino acids. CDR1 SGHRS and CDR2 YFSETQ come from the germline V gene. The CDR3 loop reads CASSPGTELGHEQYF. The CDR3 DNA reads as TGCGCCAGCAGCCCCGGGACGGAACTGGGGCACGAGCAGTACTTC.

V usage is TRBV20-1 and J usage is TRBJ1-1, with 7 positions matching TRBD1. Trimming cost V 1 base and J 2 bases; bases outside gene matches: 7. CDR3 length: 15 amino acids. In germline, CDR1 is DFQATT, CDR2 SNEGSKA (reference sequence). CDR3 DNA: TGCAGTGCTAGAGTTGTGAAGGGGGCAAACACTGAAGCTTTCTTT. Its protein is CSARVVKGANTEAFF.

This clonotype was picked up a small number of times. V and J are TRBV27 and TRBJ2-5; 8 bases map to TRBD1. The assigned J gene may be wrong: the sequence end matches TRBJ2-7 better. The CDR3 contains 13 residues. Germline CDR1 reads MNHEY; CDR2 reads SMNVEV (reference sequence). CDR3: CASSVPGTGEQYF. CDR3 coding DNA: TGTGCCAGCAGTGTCCCCGGGACAGGCGAGCAGTACTTC.

A few counts support this clonotype. In nucleotides, the CDR3 is TGCGCCAGCAGCCAAGAACGGGGATTTGGAAACTACGAGCAGTACTTC. Protein: CASSQERGFGNYEQYF. This chain connects TRBV4-3 to TRBJ2-7, with D possibly TRBD2 on 5 matching bases. CDR3 length equals 16 residues. Trimming removed 0 bases at V and 3 bases at J, with 15 bases between. Per germline, CDR1 LGHNA and CDR2 YSLEER.

The gene calls are TRBV3-1 and TRBJ1-5, with D possibly being TRBD1 (5 bases). The ends were cut back, 6 bases at V and 10 bases at J, with 13 bases in the middle. The CDR3 contains 12 residues. The germline CDR1 and CDR2 sequences are LGHDT and YNNKEL (reference sequence). CDR3 sequence (DNA): TGTGCCAGCAGAAAGGGGATGGGACCCCAGCATTTT. It translates to CASRKGMGPQHF. The complete variable domain, with remaining parts taken from reference TRBV3-1 and TRBJ1-5, reads DTAVSQTPKYLVTQMGNDKSIKCEQNLGHDTMYWYKQDSKKFLKIMFSYNNKELIINETVPNRFSPKSPDKAHLNLHINSLELGDSAVYFCASRKGMGPQHFGDGTRLSIL.

Comment on this clonotype: The junction and the germline gene differ at one end; a read error may be behind it. This chain links TRBV27 with TRBJ1-5; D gene uncertain. The germline CDR1 and CDR2 sequences are MNHEY and SMNVEV (reference sequence). This CDR3 is built from 16 residues. The CDR3 DNA is TGTGCCAGCGGTTTGGTAGGGTCAGCGGCAAGTCAGCCCCAGCATTTT. Protein product: CASGLVGSAASQPQHF.

The gene calls are TRBV5-1 and TRBJ1-1; 10 positions match TRBD1. This CDR3 is built from 17 residues. CDR1 and CDR2 from the germline V gene are SGHRS and YFSETQ. The trim removed 0 bases at V and 3 bases at J, leaving 8 bases unmatched. CDR3 amino acids: CASSLGTGGRRDTEAFF. CDR3 nucleotides: TGCGCCAGCAGCTTGGGGACAGGGGGGCGGAGAGACACTGAAGCTTTCTTT.

This clonotype was counted ten times or more. The genes are TRBV15 and TRBJ2-5; D gene uncertain. Germline CDR1 LNHNV, CDR2 YYDKDF (reference sequence). This CDR3 region has 13 residues. V gave up 5 bases and J gave up 5 bases, with 12 bases separating them. The CDR3 reads CATSRTIRETQYF. CDR3 coding DNA: TGTGCCACCAGCCGTACAATTAGGGAGACCCAGTACTTC. Full variable domain (rest looked up from reference TRBV15 and TRBJ2-5): DAMVIQNPRYQVTQFGKPVTLSCSQTLNHNVMYWYQQKSSQAPKLLFHYYDKDFNNEADTPDNFQSRRPNTSFCFLDIRSPGLGDTAMYLCATSRTIRETQYFGPGTRLLVL.

This clonotype was recorded a few times. V gene TRBV6-1 combines with J gene TRBJ2-6; D is unclear. Trimming removed 4 bases from V and 1 base from J, with 5 bases in between. The CDR3 length is 14 residues. CDR1 is MNHNS and CDR2 is SASEGT in the germline V gene. This CDR3 is CASSVASGANVLTF. The CDR3 bases are TGTGCCAGCAGTGTGGCATCTGGGGCCAACGTCCTGACTTTC.

The V gene is TRBV20-1, the J gene TRBJ2-1, with a tentative D call TRBD1 (6 bases). The CDR3 runs to 14 residues. V dropped 6 bases and J dropped 0 bases, with 12 bases sitting between them. Germline CDR1 DFQATT, CDR2 SNEGSKA (reference sequence). CDR3 coding DNA: TGCAGTGCGCCCGACAGGAGCTCCTACAATGAGCAGTTCTTC. Its translation: CSAPDRSSYNEQFF.

This clonotype was seen more than once but under ten times. The chain couples TRBV12-3 or TRBV12-4 to TRBJ2-1; no clear D gene. The CDR3 covers 11 residues. V was clipped by 8 bases and J by 7 bases, with 9 bases between them. The CDR3 reads CASAKLNEQFF. CDR3 in DNA: TGTGCCAGCGCTAAGTTGAATGAGCAGTTCTTC.

This clonotype was found a few times. The gene calls are TRBV20-1 and TRBJ2-3; D unresolved. CDR1 DFQATT and CDR2 SNEGSKA come from the germline V gene (reference sequence). V was trimmed by 3 bases and J by 7 bases, leaving 23 bases between them. This CDR3 is 16 amino acids long. As DNA, the CDR3 is TGCAGTGCTAGCCCCGCAGGCGTTAGGACCAGCAATACGCAGTATTTT. It encodes CSASPAGVRTSNTQYF.